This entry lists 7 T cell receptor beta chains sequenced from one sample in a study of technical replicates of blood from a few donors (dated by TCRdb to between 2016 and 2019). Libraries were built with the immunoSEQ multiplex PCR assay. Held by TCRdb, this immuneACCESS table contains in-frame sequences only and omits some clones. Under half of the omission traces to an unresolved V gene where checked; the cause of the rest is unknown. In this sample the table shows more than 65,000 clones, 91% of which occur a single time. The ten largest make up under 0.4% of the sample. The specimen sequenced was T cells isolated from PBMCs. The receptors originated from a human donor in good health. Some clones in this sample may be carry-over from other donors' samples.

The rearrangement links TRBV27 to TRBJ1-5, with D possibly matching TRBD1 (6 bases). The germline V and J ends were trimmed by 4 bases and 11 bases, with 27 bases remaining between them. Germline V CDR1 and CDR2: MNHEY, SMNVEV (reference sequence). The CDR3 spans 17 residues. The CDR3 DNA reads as TGTGCCAGCAGTTCGAGGCTGAACTTACAGGGCGGCGAGGCCCAGCATTTT. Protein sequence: CASSSRLNLQGGEAQHF.

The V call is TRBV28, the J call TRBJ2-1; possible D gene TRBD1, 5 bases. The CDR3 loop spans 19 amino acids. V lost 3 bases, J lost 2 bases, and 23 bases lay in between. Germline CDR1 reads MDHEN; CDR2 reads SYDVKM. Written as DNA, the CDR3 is TGTGCCAGCAGTTTGGGTAATGTGGGGCTAGGCAGGACCTACAATGAGCAGTTCTTC. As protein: CASSLGNVGLGRTYNEQFF.

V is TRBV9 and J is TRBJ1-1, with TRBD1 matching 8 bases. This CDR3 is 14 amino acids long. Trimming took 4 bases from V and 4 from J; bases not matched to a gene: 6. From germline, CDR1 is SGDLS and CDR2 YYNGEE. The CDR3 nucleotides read TGTGCCAGCAGCTCCTCAACAGGGGGCACTGAAGCTTTCTTT. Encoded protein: CASSSSTGGTEAFF.

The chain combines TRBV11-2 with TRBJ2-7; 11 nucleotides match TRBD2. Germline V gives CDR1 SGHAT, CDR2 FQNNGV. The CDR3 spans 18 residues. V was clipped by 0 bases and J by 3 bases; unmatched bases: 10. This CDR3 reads CASSLEGLAAVGNYEQYF. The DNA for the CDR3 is TGTGCCAGCAGCTTAGAGGGACTAGCGGCAGTGGGGAACTACGAGCAGTACTTC.

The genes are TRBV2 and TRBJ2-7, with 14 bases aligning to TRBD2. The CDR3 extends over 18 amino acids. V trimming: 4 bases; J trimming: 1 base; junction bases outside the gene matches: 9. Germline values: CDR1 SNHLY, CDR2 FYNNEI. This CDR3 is CASSVGGLAGVFSYEQYF. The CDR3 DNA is TGTGCCAGCAGTGTAGGGGGACTAGCGGGAGTTTTTTCCTACGAGCAGTACTTC.

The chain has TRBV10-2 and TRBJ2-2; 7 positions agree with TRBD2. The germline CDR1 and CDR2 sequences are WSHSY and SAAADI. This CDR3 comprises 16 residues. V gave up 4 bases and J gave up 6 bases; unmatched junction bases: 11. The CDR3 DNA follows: TGCGCCAGCAGTGGGGGAACGGCGGGGGAATCCGGGGAGCTGTTTTTT. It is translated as CASSGGTAGESGELFF.

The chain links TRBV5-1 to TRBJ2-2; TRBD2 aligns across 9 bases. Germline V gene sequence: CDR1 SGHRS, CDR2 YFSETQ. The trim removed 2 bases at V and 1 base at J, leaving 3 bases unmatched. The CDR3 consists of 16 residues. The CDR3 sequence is CASSLLSGRNTGELFF. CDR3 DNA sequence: TGCGCCAGCAGCTTACTTAGCGGGAGGAACACCGGGGAGCTGTTTTTT.